The following is a T cell receptor beta chain sequence with its context. This specimen belongs to a study of shared clonotypes between healthy human individuals. Trimming shortened V by 4 bases and J by 7 bases, and 14 bases separated the two germline ends. The CDR3 is made up of 15 amino acids. Per the germline V gene, CDR1 is SEHNR and CDR2 is FQNEAQ (reference sequence). Clones were sequenced by immunoSEQ multiplex PCR, and TCRdb holds only the in-frame ones, with some missing. Among about 510,000 clones listed, approximately 79% were seen once. Material for sequencing was PBMCs. This clonotype was sampled from a woman aged 40 to 55 in good health. Some clones in this sample may be carry-over from other donors' samples. The chain employs TRBV7-9 and TRBJ1-6, with D unresolved. CDR3 coding DNA: TGTGCCAGCAGCTCCACCTCGGGCCTCAATTCACCCCTCCACTTT. This codes for CASSSTSGLNSPLHF.